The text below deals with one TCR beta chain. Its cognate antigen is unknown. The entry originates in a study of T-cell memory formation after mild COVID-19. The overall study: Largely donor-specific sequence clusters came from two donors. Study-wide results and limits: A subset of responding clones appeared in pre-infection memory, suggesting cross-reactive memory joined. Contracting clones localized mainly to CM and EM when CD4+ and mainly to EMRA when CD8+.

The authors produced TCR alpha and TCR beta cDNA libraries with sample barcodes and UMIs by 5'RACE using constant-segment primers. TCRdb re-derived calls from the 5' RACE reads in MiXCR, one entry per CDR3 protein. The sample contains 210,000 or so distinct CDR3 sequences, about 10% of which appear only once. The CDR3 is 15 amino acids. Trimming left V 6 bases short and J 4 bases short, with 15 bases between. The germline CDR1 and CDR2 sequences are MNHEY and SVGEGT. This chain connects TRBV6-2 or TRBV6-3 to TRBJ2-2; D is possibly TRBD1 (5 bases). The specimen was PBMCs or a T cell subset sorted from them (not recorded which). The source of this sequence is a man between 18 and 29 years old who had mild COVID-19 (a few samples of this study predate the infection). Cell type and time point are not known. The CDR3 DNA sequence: TGTGCCAGCAGACCTAGACAGTCGGGCACCGGGGAGCTGTTTTTT. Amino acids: CASRPRQSGTGELFF.